This T cell receptor (beta chain) was found in a study of T cell repertoires in cytomegalovirus infection. As for the study in general: Indications came from public TCR beta signatures; they pointed to CMV infection and to a matching HLA type. Overall study results and limits: Pooled public TCR beta family frequency picked out CMV carriers with the relevant HLA. What dominated the ex vivo response were HLA-C-restricted CMV-specific TCR beta clonotypes.

This clonotype showed up many times. Its antigen is still unknown. The CDR3 runs 15 residues. V was clipped by 5 bases and J by 7 bases; unmatched bases: 13. TCRdb re-analysed the reads in MiXCR, keeping a single row per CDR3 protein. The sample lists 290,000 or so distinct CDR3 sequences; approximately 8.9% were seen once. This clonotype was obtained from a human donor in good health (CMV status not recorded). Some clones in this sample may be carry-over from other donors' samples. The rearrangement uses TRBV12-3 or TRBV12-4 and TRBJ1-2; 7 nucleotides align to TRBD1. The sample consisted of PBMCs. CDR3 sequence (DNA): TGTGCCAGCAGTCCCCTAAACAGGGGCGGGATTGGCTACACCTTC. It encodes CASSPLNRGGIGYTF.